This record concerns one TCR beta chain sequence. The CDR3 contains 13 residues. V lost 0 bases, J lost 6 bases, and 9 bases lay in between. In germline, CDR1 is SGDLS, CDR2 YYNGEE. This sample is part of a study of T cells in tuberculosis. Study background: The T cells targeted glucose monomycolate, a mycobacterial lipid, via CD1B.

Cells were sorted from thawed PBMC rested overnight and stained with GMM-loaded CD1B tetramer, viability dye and anti-CD3. C32 glucose monomycolate from Rhodococcus equi was loaded onto the CD1B tetramers. CD14-expressing monocytes were removed from PBMC before cryopreservation and sorting. About 100,000 tetramer-negative cells were sorted from each donor. Chain pairing is unknown; alpha and beta were sequenced separately. Libraries were prepared by immunoSEQ multiplex PCR; TCRdb keeps only in-frame clonotypes and omits some of them. The sample yields approximately 58,000 clones, 88% seen once. The sequence came from an adult woman with latent tuberculosis. The chain joins TRBV9 to TRBJ1-2; possibly TRBD1 for D (5 bases). The source material was CD1b-GMM tetramer-negative cells sorted from PBMCs. CDR3 loop: CASSVEGRNGYTF. CDR3 DNA: TGTGCCAGCAGCGTAGAGGGGAGGAATGGCTACACCTTC.